This TCR beta chain derives from a study of Ad26.COV2.S vaccination and SARS-CoV-2 variants. Study as a whole: By the intramuscular route, Ad26.COV2.S was given once, or twice 56 days apart. Findings of the study overall: Substantial response breadth was reportedly seen for spike-specific CD8+ and CD4+ T cells after vaccination. It is possible that the TCR breadth and depth analyses underestimated the total T cell responses.

Details on this clone: Its specificity is not known.

Generated by immunoSEQ multiplex PCR, the TCRdb table keeps only in-frame clones and is missing some. The sample records under 550,000 clones, 88% being singletons. Treatment described: roughly 19 received Ad26.COV2.S at low or high dose, single or two shots; roughly five received placebo; per-sample allocation not given. Sampling happened 63 days after the first vaccine or placebo injection. SARS-CoV-2 spike from the Wuhan strain was encoded by the vaccine, an Ad26 vector. The CDR3 covers 16 residues. Germline CDR1 SNHLY, CDR2 FYNNEI. The V end lost 10 bases, the J end lost 0 bases, and 19 bases lay between the germline ends.

The rearrangement links TRBV2 to TRBJ1-3; no clear D. This sequence originates from a person aged 18 to 59 who received the Ad26.COV2.S COVID-19 vaccine or a placebo. Sequenced here: peripheral blood, sampled in a trial of Ad26.COV2.S vaccine versus placebo. CDR3 amino acids: CATFFSGTHSGNTIYF. CDR3 sequence (DNA): TGTGCCACCTTTTTCTCCGGCACGCACTCTGGAAACACCATATATTTT.